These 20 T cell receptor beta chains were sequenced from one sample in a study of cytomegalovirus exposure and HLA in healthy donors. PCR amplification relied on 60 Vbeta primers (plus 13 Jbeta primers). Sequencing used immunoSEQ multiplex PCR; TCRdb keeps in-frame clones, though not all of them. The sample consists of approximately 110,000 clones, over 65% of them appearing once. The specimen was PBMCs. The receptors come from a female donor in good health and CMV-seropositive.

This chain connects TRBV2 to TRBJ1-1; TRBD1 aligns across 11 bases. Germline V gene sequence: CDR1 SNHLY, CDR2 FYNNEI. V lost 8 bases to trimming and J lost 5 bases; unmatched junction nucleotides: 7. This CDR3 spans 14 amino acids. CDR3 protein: CASEGQGVGTEAFF. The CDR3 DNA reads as TGTGCCAGCGAGGGACAGGGGGTAGGGACTGAAGCTTTCTTT.

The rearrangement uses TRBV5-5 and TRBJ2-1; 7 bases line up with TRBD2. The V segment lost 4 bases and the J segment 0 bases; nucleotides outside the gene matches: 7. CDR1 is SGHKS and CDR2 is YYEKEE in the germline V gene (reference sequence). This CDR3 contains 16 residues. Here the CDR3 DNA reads TGTGCCAGCAGCCAGGGACTATCAAGCTCCTACAATGAGCAGTTCTTC. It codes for CASSQGLSSSYNEQFF.

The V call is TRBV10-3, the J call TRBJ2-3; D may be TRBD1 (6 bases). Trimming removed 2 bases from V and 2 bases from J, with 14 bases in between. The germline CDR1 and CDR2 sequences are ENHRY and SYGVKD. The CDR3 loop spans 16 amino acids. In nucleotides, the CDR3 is TGTGCCATCAGTGAGGGCTGGACAGCTAACACAGATACGCAGTATTTT. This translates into CAISEGWTANTDTQYF.

DNA for the CDR3: TGTGCCAGTAGTATAGGGGGGGGACCAAGCCAAGAGACCCAGTACTTC. It is translated as CASSIGGGPSQETQYF. J is TRBJ2-5 and V is TRBV19, with TRBD2 matching over 7 bases. The CDR3 length is 16 residues. Germline CDR1 LNHDA, CDR2 SQIVND (reference sequence). The junction had 6 bases not matched to a gene; V was cut back by 1 base and J by 1 base.

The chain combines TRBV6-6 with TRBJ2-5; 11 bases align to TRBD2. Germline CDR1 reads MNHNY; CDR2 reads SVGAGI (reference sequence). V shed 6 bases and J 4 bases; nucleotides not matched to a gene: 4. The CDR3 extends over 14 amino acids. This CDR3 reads CASRVAGGGETQYF. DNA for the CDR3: TGTGCCAGCAGGGTAGCGGGAGGGGGAGAGACCCAGTACTTC.

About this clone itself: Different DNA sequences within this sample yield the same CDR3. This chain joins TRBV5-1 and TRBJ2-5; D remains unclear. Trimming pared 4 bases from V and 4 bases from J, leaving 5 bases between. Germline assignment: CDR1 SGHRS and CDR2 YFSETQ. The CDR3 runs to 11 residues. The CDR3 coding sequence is TGCGCCAGCAGCCTTCTAGAGACCCAGTACTTC. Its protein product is CASSLLETQYF.

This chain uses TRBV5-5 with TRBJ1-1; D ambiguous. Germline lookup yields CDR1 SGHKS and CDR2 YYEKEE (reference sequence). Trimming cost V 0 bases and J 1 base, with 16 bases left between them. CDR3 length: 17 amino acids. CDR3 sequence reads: CASSLGELLLKNTEAFF. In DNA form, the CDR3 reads TGTGCCAGCAGCTTGGGGGAGCTCCTCCTTAAGAACACTGAAGCTTTCTTT. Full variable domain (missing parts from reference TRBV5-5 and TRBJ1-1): DAGVTQSPTHLIKTRGQQVTLRCSPISGHKSVSWYQQVLGQGPQFIFQYYEKEERGRGNFPDRFSARQFPNYSSELNVNALLLGDSALYLCASSLGELLLKNTEAFFGQGTRLTVV.

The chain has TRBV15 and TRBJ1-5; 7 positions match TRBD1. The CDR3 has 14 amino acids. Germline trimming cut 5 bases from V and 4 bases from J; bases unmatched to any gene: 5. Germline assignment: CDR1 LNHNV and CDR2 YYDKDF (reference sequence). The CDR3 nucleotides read TGTGCCACCAGCTGGGGACAGTCGAATCAGCCCCAGCATTTT. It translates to CATSWGQSNQPQHF.

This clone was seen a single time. CDR3 in DNA: TGTGCCAGCAGTCGCAGCGACTCTGGAAACACCATATATTTT. It encodes CASSRSDSGNTIYF. The V and J genes are TRBV6-5 and TRBJ1-3; D gene uncertain. The germline V gene encodes CDR1 MNHEY and CDR2 SVGAGI. The CDR3 is 14 residues long. V was cut by 5 bases and J by 0 bases, with 8 bases left in between.

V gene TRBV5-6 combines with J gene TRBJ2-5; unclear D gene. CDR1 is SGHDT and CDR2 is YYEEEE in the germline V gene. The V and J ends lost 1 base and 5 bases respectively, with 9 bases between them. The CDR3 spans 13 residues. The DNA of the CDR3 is TGTGCCAGCAGCTTGAGGAGAATCGAGACCCAGTACTTC. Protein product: CASSLRRIETQYF.

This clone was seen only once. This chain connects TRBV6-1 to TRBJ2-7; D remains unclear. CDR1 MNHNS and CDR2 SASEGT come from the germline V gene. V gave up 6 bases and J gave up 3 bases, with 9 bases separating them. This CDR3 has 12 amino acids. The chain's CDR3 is CASRRFNYEQYF. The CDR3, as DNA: TGTGCCAGCAGGAGATTCAACTACGAGCAGTACTTC.

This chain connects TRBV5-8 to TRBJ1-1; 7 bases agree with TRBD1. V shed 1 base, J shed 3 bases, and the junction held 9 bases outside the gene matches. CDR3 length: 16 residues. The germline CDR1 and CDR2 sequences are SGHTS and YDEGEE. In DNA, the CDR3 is TGTGCCAGCAGCTTGCGTCTGGGGCAGGGGGACACTGAAGCTTTCTTT. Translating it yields CASSLRLGQGDTEAFF.

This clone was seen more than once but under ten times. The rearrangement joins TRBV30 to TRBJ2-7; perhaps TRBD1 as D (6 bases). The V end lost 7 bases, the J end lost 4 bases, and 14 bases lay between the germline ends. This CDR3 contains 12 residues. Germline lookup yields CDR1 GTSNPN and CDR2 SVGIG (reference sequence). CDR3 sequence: CASTGPTYEQYF. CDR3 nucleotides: TGTGCCTCTACAGGGCCGACTTACGAGCAGTACTTC.

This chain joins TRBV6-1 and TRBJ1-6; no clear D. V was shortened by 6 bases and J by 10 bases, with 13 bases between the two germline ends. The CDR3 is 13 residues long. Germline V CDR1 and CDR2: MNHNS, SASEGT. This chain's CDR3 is CASRPDMTSPLHF. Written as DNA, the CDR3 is TGTGCCAGCAGACCCGACATGACCTCACCCCTCCACTTT.

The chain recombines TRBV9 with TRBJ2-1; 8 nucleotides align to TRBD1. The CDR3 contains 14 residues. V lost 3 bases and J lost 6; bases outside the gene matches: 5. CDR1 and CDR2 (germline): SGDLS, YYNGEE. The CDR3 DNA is TGTGCCAGCAGCGACCAGACAGGGGCCAATGAGCAGTTCTTC. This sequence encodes CASSDQTGANEQFF. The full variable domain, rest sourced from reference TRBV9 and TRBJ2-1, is DSGVTQTPKHLITATGQRVTLRCSPRSGDLSVYWYQQSLDQGLQFLIQYYNGEERAKGNILERFSAQQFPDLHSELNLSSLELGDSALYFCASSDQTGANEQFFGPGTRLTVL.

The CDR3 loop reads CASSFSGGTGELFF. CDR3 DNA: TGTGCCAGCAGCTTCTCGGGGGGCACCGGGGAGCTGTTTTTT. V usage is TRBV11-2 and J usage is TRBJ2-2; 7 bases are shared with TRBD2. The trim removed 3 bases at V and 4 bases at J, leaving 2 bases unmatched. Germline CDR1 and CDR2: SGHAT and FQNNGV. CDR3 length equals 14 residues.

The CDR3 sequence is CASSLIAGQLNTEAFF. For the CDR3, the DNA is TGCGCCAGCAGCTTGATTGCCGGACAGTTGAACACTGAAGCTTTCTTT. The chain is built from TRBV5-1 and TRBJ1-1, with D possibly TRBD1 on 6 matching bases. Germline CDR1 SGHRS, CDR2 YFSETQ. Trimming took 1 base from V and 0 from J, leaving 13 bases between them. There are 16 residues in the CDR3.

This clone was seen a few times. This CDR3 reads CASSESGGNTIYF. The CDR3 coding sequence is TGTGCCAGCAGTGAATCGGGTGGAAACACCATATATTTT. The J gene is TRBJ1-3, the V gene TRBV25-1; D gene uncertain. Germline loops: CDR1 MGHDK, CDR2 SYGVNS. V lost 1 base and J lost 3, with 4 bases in between. This CDR3 region has 13 residues. Supplemented by reference TRBV25-1 and TRBJ1-3, the full variable domain reads EADIYQTPRYLVIGTGKKITLECSQTMGHDKMYWYQQDPGMELHLIHYSYGVNSTEKGDLSSESTVSRIRTEHFPLTLESARPSHTSQYLCASSESGGNTIYFGEGSWLTVV.

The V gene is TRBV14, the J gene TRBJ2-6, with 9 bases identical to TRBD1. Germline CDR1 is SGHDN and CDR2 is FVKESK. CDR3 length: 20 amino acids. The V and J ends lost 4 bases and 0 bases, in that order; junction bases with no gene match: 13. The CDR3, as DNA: TGTGCCAGCAGCCTCAGGACAGGGGCGCAATTTTTCTCTGGGGCCAACGTCCTGACTTTC. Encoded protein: CASSLRTGAQFFSGANVLTF.

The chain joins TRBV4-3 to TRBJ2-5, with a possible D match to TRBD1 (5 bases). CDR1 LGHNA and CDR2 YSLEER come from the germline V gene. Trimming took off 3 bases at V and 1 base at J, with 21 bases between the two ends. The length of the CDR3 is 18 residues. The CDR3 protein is CASSQHPSGQLTQETQYF. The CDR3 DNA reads TGCGCCAGCAGCCAGCACCCATCCGGACAACTCACCCAAGAGACCCAGTACTTC.